This T cell receptor beta chain was sequenced for a study of cytomegalovirus exposure and HLA in healthy donors (TCRdb year 2017). About the full investigation: A later analysis indicated that the 120 validation repertoires were generated on the platform also employed for the 670 or so repertoires of the first cohort. The study was designed to test whether signatures of past pathogen exposure could be identified by cataloging public T cell receptors. Besides the first cohort of some 670 subjects, a separate validation cohort made up of over 95 different subjects was used. High-throughput TCR immunosequencing, statistical association of individual TCRs with disease status, and machine learning were combined to predict cytomegalovirus infection status.

The donors were included in the validation cohort of around 120 subjects, a group kept apart from the roughly 670-subject first cohort. Libraries came from the immunoSEQ multiplex PCR assay. The study's own analysis went as follows. A statistical classification framework was built for diagnosing cytomegalovirus status from the catalog of TCR beta chain sequences. The table was pulled from immuneACCESS by TCRdb, which kept in-frame rearrangements only. Such tables lose some clones; where checked, under half of the loss comes from unresolved V genes, and the rest has no known cause. The V and J calls and the clone size are those of that table, but D and trimming were determined from the DNA. The sample includes about 200,000 clones, with 80% to 85% observed a single time. Roughly 1.2% of the sample is taken by the ten largest. Per the germline V gene (reference sequence), DFQATT is the CDR1 and SNEGSKA is the CDR2. For this chain, trimming is 6 bases at the V end and 8 bases at the J end, and the number of junction bases without a gene match is 5. Including the terminal cysteine and phenylalanine, the CDR3 comprises 11 residues. The entry retains the CDR3 DNA only, 33 bases that are in frame from base 1.

The full study reports these points: All 120 or so repertoires were used to score co-occurrence in the validation cohort in a later analysis, because that analysis had no HLA typing for the cohort. Most TCR sequences were seen in very few donors, while some public TCRs were found in many individuals. In both the original and validation cohorts, the classifier was reported to diagnose cytomegalovirus status with high specificity and sensitivity. The authors suggested that the approach could potentially be extended to other disease states and immunological phenotypes. In vitro tests confirmed that a few of the cytomegalovirus-associated TCR beta chains recognize cytomegalovirus antigens. In a later analysis, TCRs clustered in the first cohort were found to also tend to co-occur in the 120 validation repertoires, with 94% of cluster scores above 0. In the study, 150 to 200 TCR beta chains were listed as associated with cytomegalovirus.

Comments on this clone: The antigen it recognizes is unknown. The sample holds no much larger clone one base away, and base qualities are not on file.

The clonotype comes from a woman aged 25 to 39 in good health and CMV-seronegative. Rearrangement joined TRBV20-1 to TRBJ1-2, and 8 junction bases match TRBD1. Sequenced: PBMCs. In nucleotides, the sequence is TGCAGTGCCCGGCCAGGGGGCGGCTACACCTTC. It translates as CSARPGGGYTF.